Sequencing of this T cell receptor (beta chain) was carried out in a study of lymphopenia after photon versus proton radiotherapy (dated by TCRdb to between 2018 and 2020). Regarding the complete study: In patients with gastrointestinal tumors who developed high-grade lymphopenia, the study compared the immunological effects of photon radiation therapy with those of proton radiation therapy. The cohort comprised approximately 21 patients with gastrointestinal tumors who received either photon or proton therapy and then developed lymphopenia. The goal of the study was to characterize the differences between the two radiation modalities in how they affect the immune system. Study-level results and caveats: After the lymphocyte count nadir, photon-treated repertoires showed oligoclonal expansion, especially of CD8+ Temra cells, which drove the drop in diversity. The survival association was examined only in patients who died, and the authors described better survival with proton therapy as a possibility, not as a demonstrated result. During treatment, patients who received proton therapy stayed relatively stable, whereas patients who received photon therapy lost naive T cells and TCR diversity and gained effector/memory populations. Among patients across the cohort who died, overall survival time showed an inverse correlation with a larger post-nadir drop in TCR diversity.

Counted from cysteine to phenylalanine, this CDR3 has 12 amino acids. This entry keeps only the CDR3 DNA: 36 bases, framed from base 1. V is shortened by 4 bases, J by 3 bases, and the region joining them spans 7 bases. The germline V gene provides CDR1 KGHSH and CDR2 LQKENI. Concerning this clone itself: The specificity of this receptor is unknown. No per-base quality is available; no much larger clone lies one base away.

Receptor amplification or capture employed the immunoSEQ multiplex PCR assay. Deep sequencing of rearranged TCR beta loci, alongside multiparametric flow cytometry, was used to profile T cell repertoires. Entries here come from immuneACCESS through TCRdb and include only in-frame sequences with V and J called. Some clones fail to appear in such tables; in the studies checked, an unresolved V gene covers under half of the shortfall, and the cause of the remainder is unknown. The sample has some 20,000 clones on record, under 95% of them singletons. The ten largest clones capture 6% to 7% of the sample.

The sequence was collected from a man in his 60s with pancreatic cancer. Sequenced here: peripheral blood, sampled from a patient treated with photon-based radiotherapy. The V and J segments used are TRBV18 and TRBJ2-7, with the D gene uncertain. The encoded CDR3 is CASSLDGYEQYF. Here is the DNA: TGTGCCAGCTCACTTGACGGCTACGAGCAGTACTTC.